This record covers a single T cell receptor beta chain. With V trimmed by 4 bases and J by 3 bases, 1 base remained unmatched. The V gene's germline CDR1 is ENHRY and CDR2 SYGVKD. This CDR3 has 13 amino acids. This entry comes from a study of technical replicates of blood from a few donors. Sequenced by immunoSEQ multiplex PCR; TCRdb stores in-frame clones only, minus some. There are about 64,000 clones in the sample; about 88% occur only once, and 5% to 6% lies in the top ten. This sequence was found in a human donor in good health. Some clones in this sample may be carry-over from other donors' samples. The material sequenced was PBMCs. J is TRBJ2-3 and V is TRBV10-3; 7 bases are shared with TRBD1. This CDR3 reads CAISAGQTDTQYF. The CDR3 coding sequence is TGTGCCATCAGTGCGGGACAGACAGATACGCAGTATTTT.